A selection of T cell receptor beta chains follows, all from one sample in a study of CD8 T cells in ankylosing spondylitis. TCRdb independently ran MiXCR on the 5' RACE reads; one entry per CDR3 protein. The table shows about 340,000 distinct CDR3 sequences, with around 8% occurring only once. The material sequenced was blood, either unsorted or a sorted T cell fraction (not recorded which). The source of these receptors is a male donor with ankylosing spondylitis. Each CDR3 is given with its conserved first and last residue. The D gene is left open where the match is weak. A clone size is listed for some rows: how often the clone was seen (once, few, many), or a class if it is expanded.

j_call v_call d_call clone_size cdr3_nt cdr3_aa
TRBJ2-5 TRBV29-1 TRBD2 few TGCAGCGTCATCGTGGTAGCGGGAGGGCAAGAGACCCAGTACTTC CSVIVVAGGQETQYF
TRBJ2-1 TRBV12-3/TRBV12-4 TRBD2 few TGTGCCAGCAGTTTCTGGCTAGCGGCCTACAATGAGCAGTTCTTC CASSFWLAAYNEQFF
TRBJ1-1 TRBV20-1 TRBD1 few TGCAGTGCCAGACACAGGGGAGGCGGGGAAGCTTTCTTT CSARHRGGGEAFF
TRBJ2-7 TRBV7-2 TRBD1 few TGTGCCAGCAGCGTACAGGGGGTCCTCTACGAGCAGTACTTC CASSVQGVLYEQYF
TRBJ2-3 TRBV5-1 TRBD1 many TGCGCCAGCAGCTTCGGACAGGGGGTGACAGATACGCAGTATTTT CASSFGQGVTDTQYF
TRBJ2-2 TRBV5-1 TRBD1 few TGCGCCAGCAGCTTGGCGACAGGGATAGCCGGGGAGCTGTTTTTT CASSLATGIAGELFF
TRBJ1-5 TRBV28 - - - CASILAVGANQPQHF
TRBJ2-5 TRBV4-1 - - TGCGCCAGCAGCCAAGGCAGGCGAGACTTCCAAGAGACCCAGTACTTC CASSQGRRDFQETQYF
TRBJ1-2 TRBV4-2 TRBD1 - TGTGCCAGCAGCCAGGGGACAGGGGGGCTTGAGATGTATGGCTACACCTTC CASSQGTGGLEMYGYTF
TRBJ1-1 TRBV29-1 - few TGCGTCTCCTACGCGGACGGTTTGGCTTTCTTT CVSYADGLAFF
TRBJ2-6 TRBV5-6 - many TGTGCCAGCAGCTTAAGATCCGGGGCCAACGTCCTGACTTTC CASSLRSGANVLTF
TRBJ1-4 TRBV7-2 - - TGTGCCAGCAGCTTATTGGCCAGGGACGGAAAACTGTTTTTT CASSLLARDGKLFF
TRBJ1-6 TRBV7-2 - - TGTGCCAGCAGCTTAACGACCCCTGCCCAGGGAAGTGTTTCACCCCTCCACTTT CASSLTTPAQGSVSPLHF
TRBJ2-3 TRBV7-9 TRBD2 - TGTGCCAGCAGCTTAGCAAGCGGGAGGAAGGATACGCAGTATTTT CASSLASGRKDTQYF
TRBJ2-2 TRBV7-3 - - TGTGCCAGCAGCTTAACGAGAACATCCGGGGAGCTGTTTTTT CASSLTRTSGELFF
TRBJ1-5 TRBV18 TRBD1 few TGTGCCAGCTCACCTCAGACAGGGACAGGTCAGCCCCAGCATTTT CASSPQTGTGQPQHF
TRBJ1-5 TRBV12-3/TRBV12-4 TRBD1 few TGTGCCAGCACCCCGGGACAGGGGTTCAATCAGCCCCAGCATTTT CASTPGQGFNQPQHF
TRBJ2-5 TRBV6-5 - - TGTGCCAGCAGTTACCCAACGGGACGGATACAAGAGACCCAGTACTTC CASSYPTGRIQETQYF
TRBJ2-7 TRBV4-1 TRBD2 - TGCGCCAGCAGCCAAGAGAACCTGAGGGGACTAGCGGGAGTTAGGGCTGCCTACGAGCAGTACTTC CASSQENLRGLAGVRAAYEQYF
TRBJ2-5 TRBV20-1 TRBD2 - TGCAGTGCTAGAGATCCCCTGGCGGGAGGGCCGGGAGAGACCCAGTACTTC CSARDPLAGGPGETQYF
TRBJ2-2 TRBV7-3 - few TGTGCCAGCAGCTTAACTGCAGGGGACCCCCGAGGAGGGGAGCTGTTTTTT CASSLTAGDPRGGELFF
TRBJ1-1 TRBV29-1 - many TGCAGTCTATCCAGTTCCCCGGACACTGAAGCTTTCTTT CSLSSSPDTEAFF
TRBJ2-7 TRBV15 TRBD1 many TGTGCCACCAGCGTAAATAGGGGACAGTCATCCTACGAGCAGTACTTC CATSVNRGQSSYEQYF
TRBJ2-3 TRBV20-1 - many TGCAGTGCTAGAGTAGGGGTAGATACGCAGTATTTT CSARVGVDTQYF
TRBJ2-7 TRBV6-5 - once TGTGCCAGCAGTTACTTGGCGGGGCAAGGGTTTACCTACGAGCAGTACTTC CASSYLAGQGFTYEQYF
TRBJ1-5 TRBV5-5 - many TGTGCCAGCAGCTTCGGTCAGGGGAATCAGCCCCAGCATTTT CASSFGQGNQPQHF
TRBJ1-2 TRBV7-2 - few TGTGCCAGCAGCCACCGGACCCCCGGTCCGGGCTACACCTTC CASSHRTPGPGYTF
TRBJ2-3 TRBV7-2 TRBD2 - TGTGCCAGCAGCTTTATAGCGGGTGCTGCGGATACGCAGTATTTT CASSFIAGAADTQYF
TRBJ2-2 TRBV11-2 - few TGTGCCAGCAGCTTTAACCCCCTGGGCACCGGGGAGCTGTTTTTT CASSFNPLGTGELFF
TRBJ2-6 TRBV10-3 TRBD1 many TGTGCCATCATGCCAGGGGGTTACGCCAGGTCTGGGGCCAACGTCCTGACTTTC CAIMPGGYARSGANVLTF
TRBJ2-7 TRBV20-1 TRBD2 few TGCAGTGCTAGAGATATCCTAGCGGGATTTGACGAGCAGTACTTC CSARDILAGFDEQYF
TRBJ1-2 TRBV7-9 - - TGTGCCAGCAGCTTAGCCCCGAATGGCTACACCTTC CASSLAPNGYTF
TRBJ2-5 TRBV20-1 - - TGCAGTGCTAGCCCGCAGGTGGGAGAGACCCAGTACTTC CSASPQVGETQYF
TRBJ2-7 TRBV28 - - TGTGCCAGCACCCCGGCGGAGGACTCCTACGAGCAGTACTTC CASTPAEDSYEQYF
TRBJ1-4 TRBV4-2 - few TGTGCCAGCAGCCAAGAGCTGGGGGCGGGTGAAAAACTGTTTTTT CASSQELGAGEKLFF
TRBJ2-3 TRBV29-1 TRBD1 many TGCAGCGTTGAGGCTGGGACAGGGACAGATACGCAGTATTTT CSVEAGTGTDTQYF
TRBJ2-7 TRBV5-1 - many TGCGCCAGCAGCTTGGCCGATGGTGTCTCCTACGAGCAGTACTTC CASSLADGVSYEQYF
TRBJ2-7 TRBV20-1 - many TGCAGTGCAGCCCGACAGTTCGAAAGGTACGAGCAGTACTTC CSAARQFERYEQYF
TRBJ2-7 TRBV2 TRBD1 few TGTGCCAGCAGTTCGGGACAGGGGCAGTACTTC CASSSGQGQYF
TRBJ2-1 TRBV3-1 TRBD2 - TGTGCCAGCAGCCCCGGGAGACTAGCGGGCACGAACAATGAGCAGTTCTTC CASSPGRLAGTNNEQFF
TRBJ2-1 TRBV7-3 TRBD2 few TGTGCCAGCAGCTTGAGCGGGAGAGTTAAAAATGAGCAGTTCTTC CASSLSGRVKNEQFF
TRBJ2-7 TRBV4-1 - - TGCGCCAGCAGCCAAGATATGTGGGAGCAGTACTTC CASSQDMWEQYF
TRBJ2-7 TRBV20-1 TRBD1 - TGCAGTGCAGGGACAGCCGCCTACGAGCAGTACTTC CSAGTAAYEQYF
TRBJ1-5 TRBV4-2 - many TGTGCCAGCAGCCAAGAGAGTAGGGGGGGAGTGGAGCCCCAGCATTTT CASSQESRGGVEPQHF
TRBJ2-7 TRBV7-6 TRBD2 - TGTGCCAGCAGCCCCCGGACTAGCGGGCTCGAGCAGTACTTC CASSPRTSGLEQYF
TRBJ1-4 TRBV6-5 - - TGTGCCAGCAGTAACCCGAACACTAATGAAAAACTGTTTTTT CASSNPNTNEKLFF
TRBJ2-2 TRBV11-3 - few TGTGCCAGCAGCTTAAGGGGAGCGCTCACCGGGGAGCTGTTTTTT CASSLRGALTGELFF
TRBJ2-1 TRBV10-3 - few TGTGCCATCAGTGGAGCAAACAATGAGCAGTTCTTC CAISGANNEQFF
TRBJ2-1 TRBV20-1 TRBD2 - TGCAGTGCCCGGAGAGGTAGCGGGTCCTACAATGAGCAGTTCTTC CSARRGSGSYNEQFF
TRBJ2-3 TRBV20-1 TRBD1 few TGCAGTGGAGACAGGGACACAGATACGCAGTATTTT CSGDRDTDTQYF
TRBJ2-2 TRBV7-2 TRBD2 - TGTGCCAGCAGCATAGCGGGACTCGGGGAGCTGTTTTTT CASSIAGLGELFF
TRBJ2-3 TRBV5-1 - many TGCGCCAGCAGCTTGGATAGGAGGGGCACAGATACGCAGTATTTT CASSLDRRGTDTQYF
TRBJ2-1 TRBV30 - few TGTGCCTGGAGTCAGGATAGTGAGCAGTTCTTC CAWSQDSEQFF